A selection of T cell receptor beta chains follows, all from one sample in a study of shared clonotypes between healthy human individuals. Assay used: immunoSEQ multiplex PCR; TCRdb lists only in-frame clones, some missing. The sample lists about 2.1 million clones, 85% to 95% occurring once. Sequencing was carried out using naive CD8+ T cells from PBMCs. The receptors here all came from a man younger than 35 in good health. Some clones in this sample may be carry-over from other donors' samples. Both conserved end residues are trimmed from each CDR3. The order of the fields is CDR3 protein, J gene, V gene.

ASGALVGSQQY	TRBJ2-7	TRBV2
AWSGASGRGEQF	TRBJ2-1	TRBV30
AIEGTDGQY	TRBJ2-7	TRBV10-3
ASSFGVAGTYNEQF	TRBJ2-1	TRBV11-2
ASSLETDHEQF	TRBJ2-1	TRBV27
ASSAAGETQY	TRBJ2-5	TRBV6-5
ATFPANPYNEQF	TRBJ2-1	TRBV27
ASSVVWESSYNEQF	TRBJ2-1	TRBV9
ASSSLGRSSYNEQF	TRBJ2-1	TRBV9
ASSLSVQAYPYEQY	TRBJ2-7	TRBV27
ASSPGGTGLSEQY	TRBJ2-7	TRBV9
ASSFGSGELF	TRBJ2-2	TRBV25-1
ASSADTGVRETQY	TRBJ2-5	TRBV5-6
ASSQDLGRVFTEQY	TRBJ2-7	TRBV4-1
ASSRNRDTQSRRYGYT	TRBJ1-2	TRBV5-8
ASSIDLESNQPQH	TRBJ1-5	TRBV19
ASTEVRGEAF	TRBJ1-1	TRBV2
ASSLGARATNEKLF	TRBJ1-4	TRBV7-8
ASSARARGGELF	TRBJ2-2	TRBV5-8
ASSVTIKLNIDEQF	TRBJ2-1	TRBV9
ASSFRVLLGSGNTIY	TRBJ1-3	TRBV7-9
ASSPDRESSGNTIY	TRBJ1-3	TRBV19
ASRVGGQPQH	TRBJ1-5	TRBV19
ASSQGRNEQF	TRBJ2-1	TRBV4-1
ASSEKTGKRETQY	TRBJ2-5	TRBV6-1
ASSGGQGYEQY	TRBJ2-7	TRBV5-6
ASSAGMNTEAF	TRBJ1-1	TRBV19
ASSLTMAGGPETQY	TRBJ2-5	TRBV7-9
AISDPGTLHEQY	TRBJ2-7	TRBV10-3
AWLVPGWAGELF	TRBJ2-2	TRBV30
AWSVGGVTEAF	TRBJ1-1	TRBV30
ASSLSSRNTEAF	TRBJ1-1	TRBV28
AWSVAGTLSY	TRBJ2-7	TRBV30
ASSVVGIGQHTDTQY	TRBJ2-3	TRBV9
ASSQAIGGNTEAF	TRBJ1-1	TRBV4-1
ASSRGIDRDYEAF	TRBJ1-1	TRBV7-6
ASSQEGQELYNEQF	TRBJ2-1	TRBV4-2
ASSLIEVSGQGAYNEQF	TRBJ2-1	TRBV7-8
ASSIDPQGTHGYT	TRBJ1-2	TRBV19
ASTDLRGSSYEQY	TRBJ2-7	TRBV7-9
ASSSRGWETQY	TRBJ2-5	TRBV27
ASSDRDRGHEQY	TRBJ2-7	TRBV13
ASSFPLNEQF	TRBJ2-1	TRBV7-9
ASRYRDRVFEAF	TRBJ1-1	TRBV19
ASSLGAGPGSPLH	TRBJ1-6	TRBV27
ASSPNPADLGEQY	TRBJ2-7	TRBV19
AWSPTSYEQY	TRBJ2-7	TRBV30
ASSVSWEGLYNEQF	TRBJ2-1	TRBV9
ATTSGTSSYNEQF	TRBJ2-1	TRBV21-1
SVERGAVQF	TRBJ2-1	TRBV29-1
AWSVLASTDTQY	TRBJ2-3	TRBV30
ASSPQGGNTINYGYT	TRBJ1-2	TRBV4-3
ASSLSATREQF	TRBJ2-1	TRBV5-6
ASSILDRQETQY	TRBJ2-5	TRBV27
ASSLRGGHGTEAF	TRBJ1-1	TRBV11-1